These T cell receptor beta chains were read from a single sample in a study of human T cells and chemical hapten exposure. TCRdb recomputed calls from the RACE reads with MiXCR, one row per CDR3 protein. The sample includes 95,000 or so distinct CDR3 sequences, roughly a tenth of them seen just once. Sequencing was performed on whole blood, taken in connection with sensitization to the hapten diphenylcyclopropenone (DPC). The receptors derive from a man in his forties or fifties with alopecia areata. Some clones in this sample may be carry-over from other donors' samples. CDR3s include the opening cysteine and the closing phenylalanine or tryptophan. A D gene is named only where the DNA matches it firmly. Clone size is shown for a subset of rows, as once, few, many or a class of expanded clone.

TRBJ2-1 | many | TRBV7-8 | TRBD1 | CASSPTGDEQFF | TGTGCCAGCAGCCCTACAGGGGATGAGCAGTTCTTC
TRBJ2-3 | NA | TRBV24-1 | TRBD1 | CATSGQGISTDTQYF | TGTGCCACCAGTGGACAGGGGATTAGCACAGATACGCAGTATTTT
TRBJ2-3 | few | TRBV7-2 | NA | CASSYGPLRLLSTDTQYF | TGTGCCAGCAGCTACGGGCCTCTAAGGCTACTAAGCACAGATACGCAGTATTTT
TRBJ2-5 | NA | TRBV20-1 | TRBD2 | CSARNPLSGAGETQYF | TGCAGTGCTAGAAATCCCCTGTCGGGAGCGGGGGAGACCCAGTACTTC
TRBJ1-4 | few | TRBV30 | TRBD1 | CAWGRDRNEKLFF | TGTGCCTGGGGGAGGGACAGAAATGAAAAACTGTTTTTT
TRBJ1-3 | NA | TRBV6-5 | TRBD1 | CASSSSGTGSGNTIYF | TGTGCCAGCAGTTCCTCCGGGACAGGCTCTGGAAACACCATATATTTT
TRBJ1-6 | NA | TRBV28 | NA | CASRLSSYNSPLHF | TGTGCCAGTCGACTGAGCTCCTATAATTCACCCCTCCACTTT
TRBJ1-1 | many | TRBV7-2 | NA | CASTTDGGWAAEAFF | TGTGCCAGCACCACGGACGGGGGATGGGCGGCTGAAGCTTTCTTT
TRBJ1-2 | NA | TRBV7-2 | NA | CASSVQQPPKDGYTF | TGTGCCAGCAGCGTCCAACAACCACCGAAAGATGGCTACACCTTC
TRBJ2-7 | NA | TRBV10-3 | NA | CAISKDGAGEQYF | TGTGCCATCAGTAAGGACGGGGCGGGTGAGCAGTACTTC
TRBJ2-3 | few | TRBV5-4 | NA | CASSPQGGYASTDTQYF | TGTGCCAGCAGTCCTCAGGGCGGGTATGCTAGCACAGATACGCAGTATTTT
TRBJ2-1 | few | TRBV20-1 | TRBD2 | CSARVLAGDDNEQFF | TGCAGTGCTAGAGTTCTAGCGGGAGACGACAATGAGCAGTTCTTC
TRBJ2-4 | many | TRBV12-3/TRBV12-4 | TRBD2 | CASSFLGTSDKNIQYF | TGTGCCAGCAGTTTTCTTGGGACTAGCGACAAAAACATTCAGTACTTC
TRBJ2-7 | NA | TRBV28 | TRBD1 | CASNPGQNYEQYF | TGTGCCAGCAATCCGGGACAGAACTACGAGCAGTACTTC
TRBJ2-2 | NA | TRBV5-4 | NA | CASSLGTGYTGELFF | TGTGCCAGCAGCTTGGGAACAGGGTACACCGGGGAGCTGTTTTTT
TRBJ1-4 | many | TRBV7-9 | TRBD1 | CASSLGTGPEKLFF | TGTGCCAGCAGCTTAGGGACAGGGCCAGAAAAACTGTTTTTT
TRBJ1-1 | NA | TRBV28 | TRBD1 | CASIGTGVANTEAFF | TGTGCCAGCATCGGGACAGGGGTCGCTAACACTGAAGCTTTCTTT
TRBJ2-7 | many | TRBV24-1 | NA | CATSGTEQYF | TGTGCCACCAGTGGTACCGAGCAGTACTTC
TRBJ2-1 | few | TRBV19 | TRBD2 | CASSTGGEYNEQFF | TGTGCCAGTAGTACGGGAGGGGAGTACAATGAGCAGTTCTTC
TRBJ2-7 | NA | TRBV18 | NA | CASSPQDGLEQYF | TGTGCCAGCTCACCTCAGGACGGACTTGAGCAGTACTTC
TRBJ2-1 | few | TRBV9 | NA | CASNRVHNEQFF | TGTGCCAGCAATCGCGTCCACAATGAGCAGTTCTTC
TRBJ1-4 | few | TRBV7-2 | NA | CASSLDGKSNEKLFF | TGTGCCAGCAGCTTAGATGGGAAATCTAATGAAAAACTGTTTTTT
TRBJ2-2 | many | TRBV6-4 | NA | CASSIDLTGELFF | TGTGCCAGCAGTATCGACTTAACCGGGGAGCTGTTTTTT
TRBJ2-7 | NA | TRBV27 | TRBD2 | CASSPGLAQQQYF | TGTGCCAGCAGTCCGGGACTAGCCCAACAGCAGTACTTC
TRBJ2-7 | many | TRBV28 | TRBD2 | CASSLGGGPFSYEQYF | TGTGCCAGCAGTTTGGGGGGAGGGCCATTTTCCTACGAGCAGTACTTC
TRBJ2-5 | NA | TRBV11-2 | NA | CASSLGANNRETQYF | TGTGCCAGCAGCTTAGGGGCCAACAACAGAGAGACCCAGTACTTC
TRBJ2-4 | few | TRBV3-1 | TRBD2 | CASSPGGAKNIQYF | TGTGCCAGCAGCCCGGGGGGAGCCAAAAACATTCAGTACTTC
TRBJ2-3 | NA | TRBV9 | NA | CAGSPIPGLPPDTQYF | TGTGCCGGCAGCCCCATACCGGGACTCCCCCCAGATACGCAGTATTTT
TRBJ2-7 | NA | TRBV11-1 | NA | CASSLAIQAAYEQYF | TGTGCCAGCAGCTTAGCTATACAGGCGGCCTACGAGCAGTACTTC
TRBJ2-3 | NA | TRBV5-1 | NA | CASSLSAASTDTQYF | TGCGCCAGCAGCTTATCCGCGGCCAGCACAGATACGCAGTATTTT
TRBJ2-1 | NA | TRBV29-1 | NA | CSVRDGYNEQFF | TGCAGCGTTCGGGACGGATACAATGAGCAGTTCTTC
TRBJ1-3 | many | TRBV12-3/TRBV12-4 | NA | CASSVHRDGGNTIYF | TGTGCCAGCAGTGTCCACCGGGACGGGGGAAACACCATATATTTT
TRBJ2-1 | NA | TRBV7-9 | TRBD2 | CASSFKAGVSYNEQFF | TGTGCCAGCAGCTTCAAAGCGGGAGTAAGCTACAATGAGCAGTTCTTC
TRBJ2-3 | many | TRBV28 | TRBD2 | CASSSFASGKSTDTQYF | TGTGCCAGCAGTTCTTTCGCTAGCGGCAAAAGCACAGATACGCAGTATTTT
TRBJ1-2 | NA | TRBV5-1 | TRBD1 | CASSEEGQVGYGYTF | TGCGCCAGCAGCGAAGAGGGACAGGTCGGCTATGGCTACACCTTC
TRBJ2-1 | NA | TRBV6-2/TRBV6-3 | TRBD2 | CASILAGYNEQFF | TGTGCCAGCATCCTAGCGGGCTACAATGAGCAGTTCTTC
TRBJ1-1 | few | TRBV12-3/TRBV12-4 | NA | CASSPLQGLNTEAFF | TGTGCCAGCAGTCCTCTTCAGGGATTGAACACTGAAGCTTTCTTT
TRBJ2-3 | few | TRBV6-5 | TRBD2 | CASRRGLAGTDTQYF | TGTGCCAGCAGGCGTGGACTAGCGGGCACAGATACGCAGTATTTT
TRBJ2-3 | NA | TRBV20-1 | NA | CSARLVNSDTQYF | TGCAGTGCTAGGCTAGTCAATTCGGATACGCAGTATTTT
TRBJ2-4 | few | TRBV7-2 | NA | CASSLGLGIQYF | TGTGCCAGCAGCTTAGGTTTGGGCATTCAGTACTTC
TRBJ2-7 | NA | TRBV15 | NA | CATSRAEMPREEQYF | TGTGCCACCAGCAGAGCGGAGATGCCGCGCGAGGAGCAGTACTTC
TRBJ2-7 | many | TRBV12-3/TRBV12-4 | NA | CASSLELRAYEQYF | TGTGCCAGCAGTTTAGAACTTAGAGCCTACGAGCAGTACTTC
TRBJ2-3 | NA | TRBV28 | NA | CASSLDWSDTQYF | TGTGCCAGCAGTTTAGACTGGAGTGATACGCAGTATTTT